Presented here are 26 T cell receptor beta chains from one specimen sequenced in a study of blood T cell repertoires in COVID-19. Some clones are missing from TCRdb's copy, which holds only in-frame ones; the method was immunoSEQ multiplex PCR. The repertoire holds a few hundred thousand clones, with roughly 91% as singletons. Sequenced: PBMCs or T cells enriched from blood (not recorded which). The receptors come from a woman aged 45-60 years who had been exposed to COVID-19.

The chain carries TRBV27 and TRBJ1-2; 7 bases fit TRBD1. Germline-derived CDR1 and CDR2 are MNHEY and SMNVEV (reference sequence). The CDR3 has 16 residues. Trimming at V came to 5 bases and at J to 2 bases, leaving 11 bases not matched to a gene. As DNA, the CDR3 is TGTGCCAGCAGTCCTGTGGGGACAGCTACCAACTATGGCTACACCTTC. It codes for CASSPVGTATNYGYTF.

CDR3 sequence reads: CASRLAFTGELFF. CDR3 sequence (DNA): TGTGCCAGCAGGCTAGCGTTCACCGGGGAGCTGTTTTTT. This chain joins TRBV2 and TRBJ2-2, with D maybe TRBD2 (6 bases). The ends were cut back, 6 bases at V and 4 bases at J, with 9 bases in the middle. Germline CDR1 reads SNHLY; CDR2 reads FYNNEI. CDR3 size: 13 residues.

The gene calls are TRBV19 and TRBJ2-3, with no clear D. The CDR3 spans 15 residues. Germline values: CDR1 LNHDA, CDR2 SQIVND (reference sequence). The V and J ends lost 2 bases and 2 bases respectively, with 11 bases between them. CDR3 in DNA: TGTGCCAGTAGTATAACGAGAAGTCTCACAGATACGCAGTATTTT. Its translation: CASSITRSLTDTQYF.

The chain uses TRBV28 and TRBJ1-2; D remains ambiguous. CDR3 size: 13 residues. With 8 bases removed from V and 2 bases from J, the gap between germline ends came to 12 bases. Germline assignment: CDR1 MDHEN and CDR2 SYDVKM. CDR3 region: CASEPILNYGYTF. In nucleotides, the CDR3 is TGTGCCAGCGAACCCATCCTAAACTATGGCTACACCTTC.

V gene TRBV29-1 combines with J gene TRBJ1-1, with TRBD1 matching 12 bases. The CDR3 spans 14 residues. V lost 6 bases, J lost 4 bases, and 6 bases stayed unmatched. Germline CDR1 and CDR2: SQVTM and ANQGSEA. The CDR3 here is CSVRDRGLITEAFF. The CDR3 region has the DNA TGCAGCGTACGGGACAGGGGGCTAATCACTGAAGCTTTCTTT.

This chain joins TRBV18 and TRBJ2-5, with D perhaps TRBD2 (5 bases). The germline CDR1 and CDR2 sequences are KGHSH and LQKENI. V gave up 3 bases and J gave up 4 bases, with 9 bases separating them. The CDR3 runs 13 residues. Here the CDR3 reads CASSPGVSETQYF. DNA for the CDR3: TGTGCCAGCTCACCCGGGGTGTCAGAGACCCAGTACTTC.

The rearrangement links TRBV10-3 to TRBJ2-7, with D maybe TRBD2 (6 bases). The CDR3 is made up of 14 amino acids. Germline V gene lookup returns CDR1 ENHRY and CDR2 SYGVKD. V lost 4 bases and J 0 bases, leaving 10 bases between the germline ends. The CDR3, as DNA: TGTGCCATCAGTGGACTAGTAAACTCCTACGAGCAGTACTTC. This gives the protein CAISGLVNSYEQYF.

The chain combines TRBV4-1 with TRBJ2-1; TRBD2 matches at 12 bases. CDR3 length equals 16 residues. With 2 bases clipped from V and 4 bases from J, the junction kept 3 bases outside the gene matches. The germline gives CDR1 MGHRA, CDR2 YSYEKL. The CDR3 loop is CASSQSTSGGYNEQFF. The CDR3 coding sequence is TGCGCCAGCAGCCAATCAACTAGCGGGGGGTACAATGAGCAGTTCTTC.

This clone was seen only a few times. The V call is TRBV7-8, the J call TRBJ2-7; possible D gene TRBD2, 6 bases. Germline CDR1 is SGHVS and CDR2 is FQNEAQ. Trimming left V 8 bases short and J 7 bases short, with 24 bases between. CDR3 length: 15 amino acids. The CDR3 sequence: CASGDAGLPKGEQYF. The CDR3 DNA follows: TGTGCCAGCGGTGATGCGGGACTCCCGAAGGGGGAGCAGTACTTC.

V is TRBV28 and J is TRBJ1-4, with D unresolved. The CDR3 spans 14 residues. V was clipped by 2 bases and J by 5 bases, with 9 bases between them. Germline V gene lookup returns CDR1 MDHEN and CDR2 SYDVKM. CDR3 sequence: CASSLTGFNEKLFF. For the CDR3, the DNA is TGTGCCAGCAGTTTAACGGGGTTCAATGAAAAACTGTTTTTT.

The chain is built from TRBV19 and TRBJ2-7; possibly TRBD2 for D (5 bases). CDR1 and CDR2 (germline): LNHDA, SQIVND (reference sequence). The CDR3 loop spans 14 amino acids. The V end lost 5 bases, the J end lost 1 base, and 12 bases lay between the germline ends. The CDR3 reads CASSFRTASYEQYF. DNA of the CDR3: TGTGCCAGTAGTTTCCGGACTGCTTCCTACGAGCAGTACTTC.

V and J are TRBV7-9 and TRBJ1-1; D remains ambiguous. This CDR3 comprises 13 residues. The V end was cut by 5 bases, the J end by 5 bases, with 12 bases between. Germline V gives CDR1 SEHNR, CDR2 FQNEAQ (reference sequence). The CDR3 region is CASSIGPGTEAFF. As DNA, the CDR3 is TGTGCCAGCAGCATCGGCCCGGGAACTGAAGCTTTCTTT.

CDR3 protein: CASSPYYASGGYNEQFF. Here the CDR3 DNA reads TGTGCCAGCAGCCCCTACTATGCTAGCGGGGGCTACAATGAGCAGTTCTTC. This chain links TRBV4-2 with TRBJ2-1; 10 bases are shared with TRBD2. Trimming at V came to 4 bases and at J to 3 bases, leaving 9 bases not matched to a gene. CDR1 is LGHNA, CDR2 YNFKEQ, per germline. This CDR3 has 17 residues.

The CDR3 is CASSNTPGTGSPYEQYF. For the CDR3, the DNA is TGTGCCAGCAGTAATACCCCCGGGACAGGGTCCCCCTACGAGCAGTACTTC. The chain uses TRBV28 and TRBJ2-7; 9 nucleotides align to TRBD1. This CDR3 region has 17 residues. Unmatched junction bases numbered 13, after V lost 5 bases and J lost 2 bases. CDR1 is MDHEN and CDR2 is SYDVKM in the germline V gene.

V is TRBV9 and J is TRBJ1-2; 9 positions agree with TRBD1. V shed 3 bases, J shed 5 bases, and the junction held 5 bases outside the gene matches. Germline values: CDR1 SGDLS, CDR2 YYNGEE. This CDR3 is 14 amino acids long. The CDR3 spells CASSGDRADYGYTF. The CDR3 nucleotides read TGTGCCAGCAGCGGGGACAGGGCAGATTATGGCTACACCTTC.

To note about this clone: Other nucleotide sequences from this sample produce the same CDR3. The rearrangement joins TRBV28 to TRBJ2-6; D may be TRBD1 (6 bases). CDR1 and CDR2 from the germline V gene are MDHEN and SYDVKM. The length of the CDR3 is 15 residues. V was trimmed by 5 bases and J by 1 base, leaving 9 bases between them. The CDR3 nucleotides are TGTGCCAGCAGTCTAGGGGGATCTGGGGCCAACGTCCTGACTTTC. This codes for CASSLGGSGANVLTF.

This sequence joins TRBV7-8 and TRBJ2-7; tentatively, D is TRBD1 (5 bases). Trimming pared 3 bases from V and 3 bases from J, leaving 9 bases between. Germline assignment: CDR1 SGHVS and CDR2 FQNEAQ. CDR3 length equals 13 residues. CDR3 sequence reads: CASSFDSLYEQYF. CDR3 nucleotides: TGTGCCAGCAGCTTCGACAGCCTCTACGAGCAGTACTTC.

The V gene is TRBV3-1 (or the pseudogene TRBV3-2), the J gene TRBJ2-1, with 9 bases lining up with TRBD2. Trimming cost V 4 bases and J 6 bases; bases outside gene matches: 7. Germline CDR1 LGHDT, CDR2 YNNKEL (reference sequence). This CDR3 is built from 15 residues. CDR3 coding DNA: TGTGCCAGCAGCCCGGGACTAGCTTTTAGCAATGAGCAGTTCTTC. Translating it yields CASSPGLAFSNEQFF.

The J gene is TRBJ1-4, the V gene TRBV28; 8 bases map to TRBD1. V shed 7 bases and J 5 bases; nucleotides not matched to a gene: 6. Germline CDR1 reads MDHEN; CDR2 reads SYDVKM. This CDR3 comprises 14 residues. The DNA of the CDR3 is TGTGCCAGCAATGTTGGACAGGGAAATGAAAAACTGTTTTTT. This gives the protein CASNVGQGNEKLFF.

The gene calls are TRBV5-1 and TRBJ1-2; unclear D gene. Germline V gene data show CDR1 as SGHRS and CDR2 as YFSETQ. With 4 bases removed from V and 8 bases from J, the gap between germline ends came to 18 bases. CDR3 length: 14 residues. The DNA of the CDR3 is TGCGCCAGCAGCCCGGGGTCGTCTGCTGGCGGCTACACCTTC. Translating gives CASSPGSSAGGYTF.

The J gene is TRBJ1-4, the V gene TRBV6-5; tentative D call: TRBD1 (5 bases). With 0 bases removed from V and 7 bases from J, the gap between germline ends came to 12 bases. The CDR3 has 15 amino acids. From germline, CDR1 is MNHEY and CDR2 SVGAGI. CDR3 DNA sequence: TGTGCCAGCAGTTACTCGAAGGGGATTGGTGAAAAACTGTTTTTT. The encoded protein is CASSYSKGIGEKLFF.

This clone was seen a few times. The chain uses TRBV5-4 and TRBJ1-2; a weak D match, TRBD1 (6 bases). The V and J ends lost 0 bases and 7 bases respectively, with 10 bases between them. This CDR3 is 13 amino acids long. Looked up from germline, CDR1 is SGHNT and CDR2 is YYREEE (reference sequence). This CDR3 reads CASSLDRVGGYTF. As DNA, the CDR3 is TGTGCCAGCAGCTTGGACAGGGTAGGTGGCTACACCTTC.

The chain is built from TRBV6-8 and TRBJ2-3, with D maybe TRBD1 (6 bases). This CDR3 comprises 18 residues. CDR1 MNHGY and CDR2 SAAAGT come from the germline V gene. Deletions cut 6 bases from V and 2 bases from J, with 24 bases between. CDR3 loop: CASRDTDSGEPSTDTQYF. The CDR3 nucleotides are TGTGCCAGCAGAGATACTGATTCAGGGGAGCCATCCACAGATACGCAGTATTTT.

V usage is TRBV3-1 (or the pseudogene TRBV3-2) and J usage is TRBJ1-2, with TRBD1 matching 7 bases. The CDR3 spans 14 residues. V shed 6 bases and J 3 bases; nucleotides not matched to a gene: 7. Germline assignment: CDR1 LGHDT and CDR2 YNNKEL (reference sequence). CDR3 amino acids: CASRARGVHYGYTF. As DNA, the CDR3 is TGTGCCAGCAGAGCCAGGGGGGTCCACTATGGCTACACCTTC.

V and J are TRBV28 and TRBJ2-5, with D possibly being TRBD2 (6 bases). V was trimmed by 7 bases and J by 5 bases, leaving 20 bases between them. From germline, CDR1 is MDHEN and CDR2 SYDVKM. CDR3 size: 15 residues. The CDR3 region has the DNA TGTGCCAGCATTGATGGCGGGGAGCGAGGGGAGACCCAGTACTTC. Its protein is CASIDGGERGETQYF.

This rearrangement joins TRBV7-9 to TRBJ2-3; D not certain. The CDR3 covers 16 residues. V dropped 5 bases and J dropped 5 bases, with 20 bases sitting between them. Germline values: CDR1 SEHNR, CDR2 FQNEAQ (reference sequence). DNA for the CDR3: TGTGCCAGCAGCACGGCGCCCGGGTATTCCATAGATACGCAGTATTTT. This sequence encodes CASSTAPGYSIDTQYF. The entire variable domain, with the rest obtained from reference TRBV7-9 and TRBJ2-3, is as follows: DTGVSQNPRHKITKRGQNVTFRCDPISEHNRLYWYRQTLGQGPEFLTYFQNEAQLEKSRLLSDRFSAERPKGSFSTLEIQRTEQGDSAMYLCASSTAPGYSIDTQYFGPGTRLTVL.